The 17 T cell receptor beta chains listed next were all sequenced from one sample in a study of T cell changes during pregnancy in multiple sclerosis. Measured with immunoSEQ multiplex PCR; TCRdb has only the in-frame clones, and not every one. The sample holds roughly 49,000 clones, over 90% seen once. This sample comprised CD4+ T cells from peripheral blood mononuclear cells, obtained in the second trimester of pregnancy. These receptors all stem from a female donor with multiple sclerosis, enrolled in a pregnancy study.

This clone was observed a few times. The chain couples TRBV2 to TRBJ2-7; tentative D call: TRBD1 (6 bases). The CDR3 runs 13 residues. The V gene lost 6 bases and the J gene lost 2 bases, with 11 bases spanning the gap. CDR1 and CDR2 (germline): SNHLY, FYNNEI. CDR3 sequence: CASSGDMPYEQYF. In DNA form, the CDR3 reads TGTGCCAGCAGCGGGGACATGCCCTACGAGCAGTACTTC.

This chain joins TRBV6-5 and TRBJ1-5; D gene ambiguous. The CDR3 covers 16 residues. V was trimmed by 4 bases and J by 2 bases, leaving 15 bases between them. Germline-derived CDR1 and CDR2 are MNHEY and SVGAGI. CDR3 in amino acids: CASSSIAPGGNQPQHF. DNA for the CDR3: TGTGCCAGCAGTTCCATCGCTCCGGGTGGCAATCAGCCCCAGCATTTT.

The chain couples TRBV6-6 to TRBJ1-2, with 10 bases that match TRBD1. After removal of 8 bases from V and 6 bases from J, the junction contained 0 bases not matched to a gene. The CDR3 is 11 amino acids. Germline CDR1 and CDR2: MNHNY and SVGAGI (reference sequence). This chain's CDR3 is CASGQGDGYTF. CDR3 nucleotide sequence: TGTGCCAGCGGACAGGGGGATGGCTACACCTTC.

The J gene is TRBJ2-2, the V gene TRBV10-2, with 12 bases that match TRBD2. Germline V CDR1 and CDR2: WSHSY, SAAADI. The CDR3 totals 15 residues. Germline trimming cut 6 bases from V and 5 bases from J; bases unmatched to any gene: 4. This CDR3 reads CASRPTSGGTGELFF. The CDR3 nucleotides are TGCGCCAGCAGACCGACTAGCGGGGGTACCGGGGAGCTGTTTTTT.

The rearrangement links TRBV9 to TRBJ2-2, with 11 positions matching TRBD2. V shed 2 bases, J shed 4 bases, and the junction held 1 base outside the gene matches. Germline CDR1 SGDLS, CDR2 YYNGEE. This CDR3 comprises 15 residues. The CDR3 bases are TGTGCCAGCAGCGTTAGCGGGGGGGCCACCGGGGAGCTGTTTTTT. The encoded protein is CASSVSGGATGELFF.

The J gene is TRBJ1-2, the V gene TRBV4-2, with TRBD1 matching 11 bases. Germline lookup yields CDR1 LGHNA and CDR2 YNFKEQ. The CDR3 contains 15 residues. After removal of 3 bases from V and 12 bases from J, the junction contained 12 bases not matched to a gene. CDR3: CASSHNSGTGGAHTF. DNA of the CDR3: TGTGCCAGCAGCCACAATTCAGGGACAGGGGGGGCACACACCTTC.

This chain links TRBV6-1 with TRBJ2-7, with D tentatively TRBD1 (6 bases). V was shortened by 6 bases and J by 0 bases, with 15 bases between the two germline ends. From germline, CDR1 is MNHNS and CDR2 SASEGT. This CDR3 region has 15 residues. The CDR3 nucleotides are TGTGCCAGCAGAAGCGAACAGGGCGACTCCTACGAGCAGTACTTC. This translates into CASRSEQGDSYEQYF.

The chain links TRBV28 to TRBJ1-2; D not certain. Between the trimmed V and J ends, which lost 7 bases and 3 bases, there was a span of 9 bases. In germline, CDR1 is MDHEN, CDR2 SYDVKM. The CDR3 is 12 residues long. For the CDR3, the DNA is TGTGCCAGCAAGACTGTTTACTATGGCTACACCTTC. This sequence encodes CASKTVYYGYTF.

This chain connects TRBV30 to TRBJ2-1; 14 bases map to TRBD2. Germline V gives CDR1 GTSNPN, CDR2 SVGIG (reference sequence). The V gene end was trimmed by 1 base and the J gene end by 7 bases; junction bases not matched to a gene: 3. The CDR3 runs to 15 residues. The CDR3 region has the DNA TGTGCCTGGAGTGCGGGACTAGCGGGAGAAAATGAGCAGTTCTTC. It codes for CAWSAGLAGENEQFF.

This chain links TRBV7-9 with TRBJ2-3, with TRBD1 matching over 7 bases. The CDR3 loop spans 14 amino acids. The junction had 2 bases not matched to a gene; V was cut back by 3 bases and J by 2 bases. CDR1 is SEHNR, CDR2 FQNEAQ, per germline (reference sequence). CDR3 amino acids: CASSFEGATDTQYF. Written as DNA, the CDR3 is TGTGCCAGCAGCTTCGAGGGGGCCACAGATACGCAGTATTTT.

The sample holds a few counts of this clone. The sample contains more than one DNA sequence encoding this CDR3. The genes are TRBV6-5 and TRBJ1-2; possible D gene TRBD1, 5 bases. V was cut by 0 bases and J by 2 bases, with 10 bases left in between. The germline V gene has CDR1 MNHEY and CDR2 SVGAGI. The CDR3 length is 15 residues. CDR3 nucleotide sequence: TGTGCCAGCAGTTACTCGTCAGGGATCAACTATGGCTACACCTTC. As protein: CASSYSSGINYGYTF.

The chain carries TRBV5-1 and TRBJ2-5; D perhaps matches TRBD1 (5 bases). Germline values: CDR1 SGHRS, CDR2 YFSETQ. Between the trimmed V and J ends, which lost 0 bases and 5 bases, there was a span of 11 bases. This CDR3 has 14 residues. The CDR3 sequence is CASSLEGLGETQYF. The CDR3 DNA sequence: TGCGCCAGCAGCTTGGAGGGGTTGGGGGAGACCCAGTACTTC.

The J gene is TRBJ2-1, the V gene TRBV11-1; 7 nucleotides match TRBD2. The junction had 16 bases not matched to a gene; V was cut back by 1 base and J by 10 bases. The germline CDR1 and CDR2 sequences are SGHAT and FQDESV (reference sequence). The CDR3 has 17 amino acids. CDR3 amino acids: CASSLGRSIAGVLEQFF. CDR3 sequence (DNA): TGTGCCAGCAGCTTAGGGAGGTCTATCGCGGGGGTATTGGAGCAGTTCTTC.

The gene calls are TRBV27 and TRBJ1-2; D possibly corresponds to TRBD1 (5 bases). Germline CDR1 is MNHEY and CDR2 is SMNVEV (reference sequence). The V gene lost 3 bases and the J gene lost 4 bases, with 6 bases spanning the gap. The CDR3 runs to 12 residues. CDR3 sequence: CASSFRGYGYTF. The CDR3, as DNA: TGTGCCAGCAGTTTTAGGGGCTATGGCTACACCTTC.

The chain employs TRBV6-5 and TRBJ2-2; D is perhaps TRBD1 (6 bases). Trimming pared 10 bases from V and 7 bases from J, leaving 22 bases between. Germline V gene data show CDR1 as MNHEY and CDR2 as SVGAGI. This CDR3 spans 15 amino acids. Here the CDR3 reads CAIKAGQKSVGELFF. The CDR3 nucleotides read TGTGCCATCAAGGCTGGACAGAAGTCCGTCGGGGAGCTGTTTTTT.

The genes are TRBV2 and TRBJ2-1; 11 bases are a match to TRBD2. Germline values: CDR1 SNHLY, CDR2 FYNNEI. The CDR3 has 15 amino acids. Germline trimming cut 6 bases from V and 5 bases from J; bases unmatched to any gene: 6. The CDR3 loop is CASREVAGGNNEQFF. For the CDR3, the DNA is TGTGCCAGCAGGGAGGTAGCGGGGGGGAACAATGAGCAGTTCTTC.

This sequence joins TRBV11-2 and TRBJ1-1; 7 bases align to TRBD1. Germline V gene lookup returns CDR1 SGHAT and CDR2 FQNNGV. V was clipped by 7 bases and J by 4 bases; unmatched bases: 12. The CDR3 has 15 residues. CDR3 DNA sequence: TGTGCCAGCAAGGGTGACAGGGTACACTTCACTGAAGCTTTCTTT. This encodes CASKGDRVHFTEAFF.